This T cell receptor beta chain is drawn from a study of shared clonotypes between healthy human individuals. Study-level findings and limits: Sampling involved blood alone; tissue repertoires likely differ. The genetic and exposure-history diversity represented was limited by few donors. Naive CD4 clonotypes overlapped across a handful of donors at approximately 4.5%.

Notes on this clone: As yet, its antigen is unknown.

In the source study's methods: Junction-only immunoSEQ data arrived without quality scores, meaning filtering differed. Repertoires were generated with immunoSEQ multiplex PCR, while TCRdb's copy carries only in-frame clones and drops some. V and J calls and clone size are copied from that table; D and trimming were computed from the DNA. Altogether 2 million to 2.5 million clones are present, 85% to 95% being singletons, with the ten largest covering 0.3% to 0.4%. Germline CDR1 SEHNR, CDR2 FQNEAQ (reference sequence). The ends lost 8 bases at V and 3 bases at J; junction bases unmatched: 18. There are 18 residues in the CDR3.

The chain combines TRBV7-9 with TRBJ2-3; 9 positions agree with TRBD2. Input material: naive CD4+ T cells from PBMCs. The subset: CD45RA+ positively selected. The receptor's source is a man aged 18 to 35 in good health. Some clones in this sample may be carry-over from other donors' samples. CDR3 coding DNA: TGTGCCAGCGAAATCGGCGGGAGGGCCAAACCTAGTACAGATACGCAGTATTTT. As protein: CASEIGGRAKPSTDTQYF.